Below are 7 T cell receptor beta chains sequenced from a single sample in a study of blood T cell dynamics during melanoma immunotherapy. Time point defined: week 3, after first cycle of checkpoint inhibitor. Profiling relied on immunoSEQ multiplex PCR, and the TCRdb table lists in-frame clones only, not all of them. Among approximately 11,000 clones listed, over 70% were seen once. The sequencing used blood, collected from a patient treated with checkpoint blockade. Every receptor here comes from a human donor with melanoma.

This rearrangement joins TRBV6-5 to TRBJ2-1; D is perhaps TRBD2 (7 bases). The CDR3 totals 14 residues. Germline V lookup: CDR1 MNHEY, CDR2 SVGAGI. Trimming cost V 0 bases and J 6 bases, with 9 bases left between them. In DNA form, the CDR3 reads TGTGCCAGCAGTTACTCGGGGGGGCTCAATGAGCAGTTCTTC. Translated, it gives CASSYSGGLNEQFF.

V gene TRBV5-5 combines with J gene TRBJ2-2; no firm D call. CDR1 is SGHKS, CDR2 YYEKEE, per germline (reference sequence). This CDR3 region has 13 residues. V was clipped by 2 bases and J by 0 bases, with 2 bases between them. The CDR3 DNA reads TGTGCCAGCAGCTTAGCGAACACCGGGGAGCTGTTTTTT. It codes for CASSLANTGELFF.

This clone has a single count. CDR3 in DNA: TGTGCCAGCAGCCTGGACAGATCCTACGAGCAGTACTTC. The encoded protein is CASSLDRSYEQYF. The rearrangement uses TRBV11-2 and TRBJ2-7; weak D call: TRBD1 (6 bases). Trimming left V 5 bases short and J 1 base short, with 9 bases between. Germline V gives CDR1 SGHAT, CDR2 FQNNGV. The CDR3 covers 13 residues.

This clone was found once. The chain recombines TRBV7-2 with TRBJ1-2; 7 positions agree with TRBD1. Germline trimming cut 5 bases from V and 0 bases from J; bases unmatched to any gene: 6. CDR1 is SGHTA, CDR2 FQGNSA, per germline. This CDR3 is 15 amino acids long. The CDR3: CASSRQGAPNYGYTF. The CDR3 nucleotides read TGTGCCAGCAGCCGACAGGGAGCCCCTAACTATGGCTACACCTTC.

V and J are TRBV5-1 and TRBJ1-2; D gene unclear. Germline V gene sequence: CDR1 SGHRS, CDR2 YFSETQ. The CDR3 totals 13 residues. Trimming removed 0 bases from V and 4 bases from J, with 7 bases in between. The CDR3 DNA sequence: TGCGCCAGCAGCTTGGCCGGAGTCTATGGCTACACCTTC. Residues: CASSLAGVYGYTF.

The chain has TRBV7-2 and TRBJ2-1; D gene unclear. Germline V gives CDR1 SGHTA, CDR2 FQGNSA. Trimming removed 5 bases from V and 0 bases from J, with 8 bases in between. The CDR3 runs to 14 residues. DNA of the CDR3: TGTGCCAGCAGCCTACGGAGCTCCTACAATGAGCAGTTCTTC. Translating gives CASSLRSSYNEQFF.

This chain connects TRBV7-8 to TRBJ2-4, with a possible D match to TRBD2 (6 bases). Germline CDR1 SGHVS, CDR2 FQNEAQ. This CDR3 region has 15 residues. Trimming cost V 2 bases and J 9 bases, with 17 bases left between them. This CDR3 reads CASSLRREAGGIQYF. CDR3 in DNA: TGTGCCAGCAGCTTAAGGCGAGAGGCCGGGGGCATTCAGTACTTC.